This paragraph covers one T cell receptor (beta chain) sequence. The CDR3 length is 17 residues. Germline V gene sequence: CDR1 SGHAT, CDR2 FQNNGV. Germline trimming cut 5 bases from V and 0 bases from J; bases unmatched to any gene: 6. The data were produced by immunoSEQ multiplex PCR, yet TCRdb's version contains in-frame clones alone and is incomplete. The repertoire consists of approximately 300,000 clones, with more than 70% occurring once and the leading ten covering roughly 1.3%. The sample originates from a study of blood T cell repertoires in COVID-19. The TCR sequence derives from a woman aged 45 to 65 with acute or convalescent COVID-19. Specimen: peripheral blood. The chain couples TRBV11-2 to TRBJ2-4; 11 bases align to TRBD1. CDR3 protein: CASSRTGGSSAKNIQYF. The CDR3 DNA reads as TGTGCCAGCAGCAGGACAGGGGGCAGTTCAGCCAAAAACATTCAGTACTTC.